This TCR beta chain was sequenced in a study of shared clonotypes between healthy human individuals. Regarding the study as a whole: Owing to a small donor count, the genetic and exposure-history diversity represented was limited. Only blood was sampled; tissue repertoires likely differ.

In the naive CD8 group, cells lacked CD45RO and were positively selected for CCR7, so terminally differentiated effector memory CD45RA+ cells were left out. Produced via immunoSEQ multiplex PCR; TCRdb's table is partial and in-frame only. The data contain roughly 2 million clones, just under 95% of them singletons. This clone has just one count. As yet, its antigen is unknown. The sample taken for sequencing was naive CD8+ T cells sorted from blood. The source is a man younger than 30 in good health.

The CDR3 bases are TGTGCTAGTGGTCTCCGGACAGGTCAATACGAGCAGTACTTC. As protein: CASGLRTGQYEQYF. V and J are TRBV12-5 and TRBJ2-7; TRBD1 agrees at 7 bases. This CDR3 is 14 amino acids long. V trimming: 5 bases; J trimming: 4 bases; junction bases outside the gene matches: 8. In germline, CDR1 is LGHNT, CDR2 FRNRAP.